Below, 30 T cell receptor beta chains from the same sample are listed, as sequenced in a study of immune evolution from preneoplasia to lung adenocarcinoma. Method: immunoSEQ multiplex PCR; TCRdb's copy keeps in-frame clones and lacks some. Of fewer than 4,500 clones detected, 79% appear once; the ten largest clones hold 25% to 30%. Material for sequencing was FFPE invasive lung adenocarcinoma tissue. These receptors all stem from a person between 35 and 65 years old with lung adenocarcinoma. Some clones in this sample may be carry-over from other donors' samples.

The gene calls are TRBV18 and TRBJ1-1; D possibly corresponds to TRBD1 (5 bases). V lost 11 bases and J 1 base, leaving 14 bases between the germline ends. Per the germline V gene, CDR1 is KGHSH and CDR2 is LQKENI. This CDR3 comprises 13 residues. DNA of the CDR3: TGTGCCGCGTCGGGGCAGACGAACACTGAAGCTTTCTTT. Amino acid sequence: CAASGQTNTEAFF.

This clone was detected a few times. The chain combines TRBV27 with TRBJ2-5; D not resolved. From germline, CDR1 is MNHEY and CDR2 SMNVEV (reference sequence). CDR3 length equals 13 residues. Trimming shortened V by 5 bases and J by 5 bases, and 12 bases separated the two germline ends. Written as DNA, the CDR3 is TGTGCCAGCAGTCCCTCTCCGTGGGAGACCCAGTACTTC. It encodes CASSPSPWETQYF.

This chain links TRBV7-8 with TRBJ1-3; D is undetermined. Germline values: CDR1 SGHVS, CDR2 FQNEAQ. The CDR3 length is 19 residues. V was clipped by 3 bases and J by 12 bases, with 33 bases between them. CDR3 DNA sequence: TGTGCCAGCAGCTTTTCCATTATCCGGAGGAAGGAATTATTAGGTGGCATATATTTT. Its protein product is CASSFSIIRRKELLGGIYF.

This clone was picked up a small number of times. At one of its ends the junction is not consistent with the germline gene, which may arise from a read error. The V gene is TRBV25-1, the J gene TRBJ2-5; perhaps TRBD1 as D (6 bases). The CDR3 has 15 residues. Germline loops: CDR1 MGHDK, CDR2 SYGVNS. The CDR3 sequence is CASSESWTDQETQYF. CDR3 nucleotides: TGCGCCAGCAGTGAATCTTGGACAGACCAAGAGACCCAGTACTTC.

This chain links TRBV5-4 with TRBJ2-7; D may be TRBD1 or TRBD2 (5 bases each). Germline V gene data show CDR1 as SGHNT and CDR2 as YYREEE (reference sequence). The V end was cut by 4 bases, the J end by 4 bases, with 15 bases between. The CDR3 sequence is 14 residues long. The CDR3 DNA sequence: TGTGCCAGCAGCCCTACCGGGACCTCTTACGAGCAGTACTTC. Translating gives CASSPTGTSYEQYF. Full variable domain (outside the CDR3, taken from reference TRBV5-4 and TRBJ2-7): ETGVTQSPTHLIKTRGQQVTLRCSSQSGHNTVSWYQQALGQGPQFIFQYYREEENGRGNFPPRFSGLQFPNYSSELNVNALELDDSALYLCASSPTGTSYEQYFGPGTRLTVT.

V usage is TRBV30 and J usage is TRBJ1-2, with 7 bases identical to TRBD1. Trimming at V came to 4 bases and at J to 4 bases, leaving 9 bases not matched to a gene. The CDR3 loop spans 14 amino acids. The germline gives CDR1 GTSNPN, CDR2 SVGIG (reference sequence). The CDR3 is CAWTRGGEGYGYTF. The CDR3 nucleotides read TGTGCCTGGACGAGAGGGGGCGAAGGCTATGGCTACACCTTC.

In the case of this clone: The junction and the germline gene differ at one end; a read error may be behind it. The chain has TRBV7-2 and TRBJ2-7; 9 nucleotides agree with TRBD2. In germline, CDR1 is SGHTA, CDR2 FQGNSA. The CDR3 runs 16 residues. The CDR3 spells CASSLAGAGAGGGVGF. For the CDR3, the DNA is TGTGCCAGCAGCTTAGCTGGAGCGGGAGCGGGAGGAGGCGTTGGCTTC.

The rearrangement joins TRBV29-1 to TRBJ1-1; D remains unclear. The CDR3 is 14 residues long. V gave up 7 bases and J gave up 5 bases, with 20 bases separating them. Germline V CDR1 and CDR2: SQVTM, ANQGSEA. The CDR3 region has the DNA TGCAGCGCCGAGGCAAATCGGGGTCAAACTGAAGCTTTCTTT. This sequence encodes CSAEANRGQTEAFF.

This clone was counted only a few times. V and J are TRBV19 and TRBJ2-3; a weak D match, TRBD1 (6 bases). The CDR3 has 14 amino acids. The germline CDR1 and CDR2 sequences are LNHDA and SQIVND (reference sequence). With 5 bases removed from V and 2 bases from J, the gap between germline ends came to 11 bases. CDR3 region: CASSRGHLTDTQYF. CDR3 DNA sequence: TGTGCCAGTAGTCGGGGACACCTCACAGATACGCAGTATTTT.

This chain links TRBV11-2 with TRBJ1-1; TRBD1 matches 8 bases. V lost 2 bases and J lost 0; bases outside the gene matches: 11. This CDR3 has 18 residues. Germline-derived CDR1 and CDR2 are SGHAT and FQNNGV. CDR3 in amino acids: CASSLRKGQGGMNTEAFF. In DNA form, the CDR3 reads TGTGCCAGCAGCTTACGAAAAGGACAGGGAGGGATGAACACTGAAGCTTTCTTT.

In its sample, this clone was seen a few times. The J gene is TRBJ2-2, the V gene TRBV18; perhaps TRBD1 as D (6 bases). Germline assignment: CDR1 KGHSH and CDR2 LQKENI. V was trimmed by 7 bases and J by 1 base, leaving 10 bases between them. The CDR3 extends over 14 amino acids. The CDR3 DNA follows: TGTGCCAGCTTACCGGGACAGAACACCGGGGAGCTGTTTTTT. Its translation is CASLPGQNTGELFF.

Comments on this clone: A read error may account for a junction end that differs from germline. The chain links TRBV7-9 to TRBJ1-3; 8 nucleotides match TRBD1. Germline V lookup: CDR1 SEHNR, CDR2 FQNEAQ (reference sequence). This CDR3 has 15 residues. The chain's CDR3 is CASSVDRERGSTIYF. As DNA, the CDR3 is TGTGCCAGCAGTGTGGACAGGGAACGGGGAAGCACCATATATTTT.

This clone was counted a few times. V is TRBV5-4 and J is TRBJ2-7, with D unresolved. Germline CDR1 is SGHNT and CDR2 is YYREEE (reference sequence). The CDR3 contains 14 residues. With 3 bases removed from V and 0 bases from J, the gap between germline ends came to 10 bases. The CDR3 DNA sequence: TGTGCCAGCAGCTCTCTGGGTAGCTCCTACGAGCAGTACTTC. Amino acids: CASSSLGSSYEQYF.

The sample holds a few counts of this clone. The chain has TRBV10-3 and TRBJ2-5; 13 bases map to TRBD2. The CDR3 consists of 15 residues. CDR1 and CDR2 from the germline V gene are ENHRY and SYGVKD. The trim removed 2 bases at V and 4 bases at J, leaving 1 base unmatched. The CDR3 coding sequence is TGTGCCATCAGTGAGGGACTAGCGGGGGCAGAGACCCAGTACTTC. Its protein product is CAISEGLAGAETQYF.

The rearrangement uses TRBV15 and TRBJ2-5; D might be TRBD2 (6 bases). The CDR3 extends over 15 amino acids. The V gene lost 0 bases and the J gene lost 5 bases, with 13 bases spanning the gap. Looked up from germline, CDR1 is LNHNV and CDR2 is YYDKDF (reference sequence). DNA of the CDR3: TGTGCCACCAGCAGAGACAGGTTACGGGGGGAGACCCAGTACTTC. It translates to CATSRDRLRGETQYF. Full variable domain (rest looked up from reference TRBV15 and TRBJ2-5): DAMVIQNPRYQVTQFGKPVTLSCSQTLNHNVMYWYQQKSSQAPKLLFHYYDKDFNNEADTPDNFQSRRPNTSFCFLDIRSPGLGDTAMYLCATSRDRLRGETQYFGPGTRLLVL.

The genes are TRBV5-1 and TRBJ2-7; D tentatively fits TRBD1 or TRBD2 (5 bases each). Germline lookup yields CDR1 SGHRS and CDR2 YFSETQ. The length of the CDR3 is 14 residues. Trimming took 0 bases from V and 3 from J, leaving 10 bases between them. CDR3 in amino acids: CASSLGGANYEQYF. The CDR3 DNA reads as TGCGCCAGCAGCTTGGGAGGGGCGAACTACGAGCAGTACTTC. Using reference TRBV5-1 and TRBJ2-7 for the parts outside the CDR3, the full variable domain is KAGVTQTPRYLIKTRGQQVTLSCSPISGHRSVSWYQQTPGQGLQFLFEYFSETQRNKGNFPGRFSGRQFSNSRSEMNVSTLELGDSALYLCASSLGGANYEQYFGPGTRLTVT.

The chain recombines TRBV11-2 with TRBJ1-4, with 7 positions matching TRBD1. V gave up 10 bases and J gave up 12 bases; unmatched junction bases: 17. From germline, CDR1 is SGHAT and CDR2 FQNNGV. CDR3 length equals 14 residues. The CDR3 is CATAPGQDGYQLFF. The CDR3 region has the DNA TGTGCCACCGCGCCCGGACAGGACGGTTATCAACTGTTTTTT. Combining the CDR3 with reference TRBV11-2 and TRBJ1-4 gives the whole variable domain EAGVAQSPRYKIIEKRQSVAFWCNPISGHATLYWYQQILGQGPKLLIQFQNNGVVDDSQLPKDRFSAERLKGVDSTLKIQPAKLEDSAVYLCATAPGQDGYQLFFGSGTQLSVL.

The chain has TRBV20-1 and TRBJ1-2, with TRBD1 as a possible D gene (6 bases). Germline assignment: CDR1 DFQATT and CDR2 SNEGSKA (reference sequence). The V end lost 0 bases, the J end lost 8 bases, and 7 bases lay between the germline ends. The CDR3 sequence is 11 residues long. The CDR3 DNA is TGCAGTGCTAGAGAAGGGGGAGGCTACACCTTC. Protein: CSAREGGGYTF.

The CDR3 is CAWSQGGGWGDTQYF. CDR3 nucleotides: TGTGCCTGGAGCCAGGGGGGGGGCTGGGGAGATACGCAGTATTTT. This chain connects TRBV30 to TRBJ2-3, with D perhaps given as TRBD1 or TRBD2 (7 bases each). Trimming shortened V by 3 bases and J by 5 bases, and 18 bases separated the two germline ends. This CDR3 comprises 15 residues. Per the germline V gene, CDR1 is GTSNPN and CDR2 is SVGIG (reference sequence).

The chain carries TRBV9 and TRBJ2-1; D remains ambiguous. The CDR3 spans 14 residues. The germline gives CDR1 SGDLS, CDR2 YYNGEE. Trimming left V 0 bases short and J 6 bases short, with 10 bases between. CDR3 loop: CASSVAVTTNEQFF. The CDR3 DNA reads TGTGCCAGCAGCGTAGCTGTTACGACCAATGAGCAGTTCTTC.

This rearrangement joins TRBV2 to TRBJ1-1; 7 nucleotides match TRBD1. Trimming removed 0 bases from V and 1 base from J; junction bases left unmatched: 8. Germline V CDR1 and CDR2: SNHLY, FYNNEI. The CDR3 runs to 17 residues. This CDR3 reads CASSEALIGTENTEAFF. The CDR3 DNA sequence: TGTGCCAGCAGTGAAGCGCTGATTGGGACAGAGAACACTGAAGCTTTCTTT.

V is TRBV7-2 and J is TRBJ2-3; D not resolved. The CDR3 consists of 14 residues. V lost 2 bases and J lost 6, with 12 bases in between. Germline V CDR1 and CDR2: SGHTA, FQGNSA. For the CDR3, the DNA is TGTGCCAGCAGCTTAAGCTCTTCTAGGGATACGCAGTATTTT. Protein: CASSLSSSRDTQYF.

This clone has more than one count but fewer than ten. This CDR3 is CASSLDTGGRTEAFF. For the CDR3, the DNA is TGCGCCAGCAGCTTGGATACAGGGGGCAGGACTGAAGCTTTCTTT. The chain recombines TRBV5-1 with TRBJ1-1; 9 bases map to TRBD1. Trimming took 0 bases from V and 5 from J; bases not matched to a gene: 5. CDR3 length: 15 amino acids. In germline, CDR1 is SGHRS, CDR2 YFSETQ.

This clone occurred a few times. CDR3 DNA sequence: TGTGCCTGGGATAATCTACAGGGTGGCTATGGCTACACCTTC. Protein sequence: CAWDNLQGGYGYTF. J is TRBJ1-2 and V is TRBV30; the D gene is possibly TRBD1 (6 bases). The CDR3 has 14 amino acids. CDR1 GTSNPN and CDR2 SVGIG come from the germline V gene (reference sequence). The germline V and J ends were trimmed by 5 bases and 4 bases, with 17 bases remaining between them. The variable domain in full, with the rest retrieved from reference TRBV30 and TRBJ1-2, is SQTIHQWPATLVQPVGSPLSLECTVEGTSNPNLYWYRQAAGRGLQLLFYSVGIGQISSEVPQNLSASRPQDRQFILSSKKLLLSDSGFYLCAWDNLQGGYGYTFGSGTRLTVV.

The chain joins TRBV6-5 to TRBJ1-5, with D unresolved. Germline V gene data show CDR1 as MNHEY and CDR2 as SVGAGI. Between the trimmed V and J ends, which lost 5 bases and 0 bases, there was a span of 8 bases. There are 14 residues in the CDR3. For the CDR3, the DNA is TGTGCCAGCAGTCCGACATATAGCAATCAGCCCCAGCATTTT. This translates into CASSPTYSNQPQHF.

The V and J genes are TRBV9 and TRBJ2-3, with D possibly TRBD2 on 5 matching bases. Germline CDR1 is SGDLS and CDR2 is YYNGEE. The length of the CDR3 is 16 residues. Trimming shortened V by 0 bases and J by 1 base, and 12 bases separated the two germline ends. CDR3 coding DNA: TGTGCCAGCAGCGTAGGTGTGGGAGATGGCACAGATACGCAGTATTTT. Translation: CASSVGVGDGTDTQYF.

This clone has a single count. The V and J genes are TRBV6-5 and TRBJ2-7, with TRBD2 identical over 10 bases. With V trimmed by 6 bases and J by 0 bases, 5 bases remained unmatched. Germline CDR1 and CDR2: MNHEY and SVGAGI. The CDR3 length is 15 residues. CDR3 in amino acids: CASSLVAGGSYEQYF. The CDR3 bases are TGTGCCAGCAGCCTCGTAGCGGGGGGCTCCTACGAGCAGTACTTC.

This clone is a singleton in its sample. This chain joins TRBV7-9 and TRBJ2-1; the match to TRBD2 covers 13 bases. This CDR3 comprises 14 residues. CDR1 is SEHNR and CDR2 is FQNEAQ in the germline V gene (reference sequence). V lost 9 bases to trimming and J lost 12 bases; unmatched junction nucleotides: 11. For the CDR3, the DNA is TGTGCCAGTGACGGACTAGCGGGAGAGGTAGTGCAGTTCTTC. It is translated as CASDGLAGEVVQFF.

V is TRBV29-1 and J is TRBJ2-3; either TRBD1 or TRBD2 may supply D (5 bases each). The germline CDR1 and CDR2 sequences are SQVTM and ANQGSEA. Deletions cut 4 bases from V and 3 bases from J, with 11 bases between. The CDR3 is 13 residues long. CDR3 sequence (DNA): TGCAGCGTTGTGTGGGGACGGACAGATACGCAGTATTTT. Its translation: CSVVWGRTDTQYF.

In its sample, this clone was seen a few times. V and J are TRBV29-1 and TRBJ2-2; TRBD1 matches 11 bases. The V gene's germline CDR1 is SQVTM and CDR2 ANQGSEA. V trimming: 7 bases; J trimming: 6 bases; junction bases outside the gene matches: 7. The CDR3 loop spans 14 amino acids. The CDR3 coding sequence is TGCAGCGGTCGGACAGGGGGCAGGTCCGGGGAGCTGTTTTTT. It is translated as CSGRTGGRSGELFF.